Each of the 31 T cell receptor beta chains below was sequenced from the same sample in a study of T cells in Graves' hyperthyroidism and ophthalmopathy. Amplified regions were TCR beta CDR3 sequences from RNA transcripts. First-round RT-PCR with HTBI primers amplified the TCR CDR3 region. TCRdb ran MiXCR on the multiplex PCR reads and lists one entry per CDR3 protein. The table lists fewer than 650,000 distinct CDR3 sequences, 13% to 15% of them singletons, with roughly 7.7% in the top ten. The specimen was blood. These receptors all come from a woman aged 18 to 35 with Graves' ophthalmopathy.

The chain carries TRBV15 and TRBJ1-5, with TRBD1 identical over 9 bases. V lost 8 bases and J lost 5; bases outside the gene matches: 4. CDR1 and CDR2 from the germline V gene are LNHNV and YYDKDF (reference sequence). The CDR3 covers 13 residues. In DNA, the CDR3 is TGTGCCACCGACAGGGGGAGCGATCAGCCCCAGCATTTT. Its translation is CATDRGSDQPQHF.

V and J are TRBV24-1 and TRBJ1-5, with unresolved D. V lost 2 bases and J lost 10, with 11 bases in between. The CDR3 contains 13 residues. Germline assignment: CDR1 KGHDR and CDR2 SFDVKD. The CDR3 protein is CATSDSELRPQHF. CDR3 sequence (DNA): TGTGCCACCAGTGATTCGGAGTTACGACCCCAGCATTTT.

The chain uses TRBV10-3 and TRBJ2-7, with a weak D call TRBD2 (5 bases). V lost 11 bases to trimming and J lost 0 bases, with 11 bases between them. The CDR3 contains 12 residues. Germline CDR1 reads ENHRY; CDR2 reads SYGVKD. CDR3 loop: CAASGSSYEQYF. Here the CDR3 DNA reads TGTGCCGCCTCGGGGAGCTCCTACGAGCAGTACTTC.

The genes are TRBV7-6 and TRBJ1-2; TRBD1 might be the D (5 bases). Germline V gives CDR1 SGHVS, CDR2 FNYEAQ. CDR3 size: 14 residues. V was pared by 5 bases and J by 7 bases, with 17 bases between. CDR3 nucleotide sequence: TGTGCCAGCAGCACGCGGGGGGGAGAGCTTGGCTACACCTTC. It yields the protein CASSTRGGELGYTF.

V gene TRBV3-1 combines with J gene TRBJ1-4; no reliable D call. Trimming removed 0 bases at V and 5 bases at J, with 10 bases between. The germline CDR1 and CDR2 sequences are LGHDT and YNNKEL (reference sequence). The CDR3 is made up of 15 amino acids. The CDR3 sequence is CASSQDQNGNEKLFF. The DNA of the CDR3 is TGTGCCAGCAGCCAAGATCAGAACGGGAATGAAAAACTGTTTTTT.

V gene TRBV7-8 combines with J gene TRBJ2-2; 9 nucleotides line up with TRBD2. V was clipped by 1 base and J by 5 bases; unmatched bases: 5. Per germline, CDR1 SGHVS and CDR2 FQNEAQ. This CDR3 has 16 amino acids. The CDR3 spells CASSLEPSGATGELFF. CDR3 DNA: TGTGCCAGCAGCTTAGAGCCTAGCGGGGCGACCGGGGAGCTGTTTTTT.

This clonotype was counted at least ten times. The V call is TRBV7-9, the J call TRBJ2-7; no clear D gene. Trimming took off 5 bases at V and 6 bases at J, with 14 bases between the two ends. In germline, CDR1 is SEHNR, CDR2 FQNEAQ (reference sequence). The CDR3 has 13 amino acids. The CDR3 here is CASSVVKKAEQYF. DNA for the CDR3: TGTGCCAGCAGCGTGGTTAAGAAGGCCGAGCAGTACTTC.

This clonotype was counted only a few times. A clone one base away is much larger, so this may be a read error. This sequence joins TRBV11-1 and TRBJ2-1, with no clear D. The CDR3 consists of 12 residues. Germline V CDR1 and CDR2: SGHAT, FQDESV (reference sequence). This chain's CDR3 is CASSNNRNGQFF. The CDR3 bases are TGTGCCAGCAGCAACAATCGGAATGGGCAGTTCTTC.

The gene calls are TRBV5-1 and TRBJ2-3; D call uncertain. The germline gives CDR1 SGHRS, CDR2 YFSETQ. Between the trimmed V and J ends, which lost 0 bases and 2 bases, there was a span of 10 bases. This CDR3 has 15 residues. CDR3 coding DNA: TGCGCCAGCAGCTTGGCCGCGGCAACCACAGATACGCAGTATTTT. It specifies CASSLAAATTDTQYF.

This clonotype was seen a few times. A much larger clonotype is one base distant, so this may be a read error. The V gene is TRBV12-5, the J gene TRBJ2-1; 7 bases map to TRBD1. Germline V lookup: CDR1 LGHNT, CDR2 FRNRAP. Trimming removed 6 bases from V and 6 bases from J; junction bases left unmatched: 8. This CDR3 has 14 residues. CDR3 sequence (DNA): TGTGCTAGTGGCCCCGGGGCAGGGGGCAATGAGCAGTTCTTC. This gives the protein CASGPGAGGNEQFF.

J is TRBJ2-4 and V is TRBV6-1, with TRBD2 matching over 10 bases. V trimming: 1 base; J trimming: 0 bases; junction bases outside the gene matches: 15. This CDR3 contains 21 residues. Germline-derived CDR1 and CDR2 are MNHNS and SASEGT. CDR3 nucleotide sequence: TGTGCCAGCAGTGAAGGTGGGCTAGCGGGGGTAAATAGACTAGCCAAAAACATTCAGTACTTC. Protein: CASSEGGLAGVNRLAKNIQYF.

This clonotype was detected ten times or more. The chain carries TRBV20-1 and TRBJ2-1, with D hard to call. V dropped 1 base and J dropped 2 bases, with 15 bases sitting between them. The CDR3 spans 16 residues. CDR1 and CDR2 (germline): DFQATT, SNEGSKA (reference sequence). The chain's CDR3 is CSARGPQWSTYNEQFF. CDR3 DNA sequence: TGCAGTGCTAGAGGGCCGCAGTGGTCGACCTACAATGAGCAGTTCTTC.

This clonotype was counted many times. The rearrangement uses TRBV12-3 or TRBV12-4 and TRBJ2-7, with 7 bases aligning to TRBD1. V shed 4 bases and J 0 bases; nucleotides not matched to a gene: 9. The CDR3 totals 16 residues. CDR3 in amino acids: CASSSLGDSSSYEQYF. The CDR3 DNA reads TGTGCCAGCAGTTCTTTAGGGGACAGTAGCTCCTACGAGCAGTACTTC.

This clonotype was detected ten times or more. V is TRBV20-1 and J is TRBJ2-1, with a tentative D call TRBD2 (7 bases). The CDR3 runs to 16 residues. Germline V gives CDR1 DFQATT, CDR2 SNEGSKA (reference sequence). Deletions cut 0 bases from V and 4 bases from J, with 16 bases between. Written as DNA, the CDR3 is TGCAGTGCTAGAGATCGGGAAAGGGGGGGGTACAATGAGCAGTTCTTC. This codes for CSARDRERGGYNEQFF.

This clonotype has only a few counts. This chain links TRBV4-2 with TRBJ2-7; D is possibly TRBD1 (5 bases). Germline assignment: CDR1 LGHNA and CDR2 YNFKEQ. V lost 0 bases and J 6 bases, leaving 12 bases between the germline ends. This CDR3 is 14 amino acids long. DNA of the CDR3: TGTGCCAGCAGCCAAGAGAGCAGGGTGCTCGAGCAGTACTTC. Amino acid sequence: CASSQESRVLEQYF.

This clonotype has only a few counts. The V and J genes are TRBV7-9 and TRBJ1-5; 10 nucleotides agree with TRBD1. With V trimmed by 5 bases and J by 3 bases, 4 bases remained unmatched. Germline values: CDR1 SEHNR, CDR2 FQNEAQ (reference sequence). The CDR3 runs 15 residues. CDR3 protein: CASSGTGALNQPQHF. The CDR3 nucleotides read TGTGCCAGCAGCGGGACAGGGGCACTCAATCAGCCCCAGCATTTT.

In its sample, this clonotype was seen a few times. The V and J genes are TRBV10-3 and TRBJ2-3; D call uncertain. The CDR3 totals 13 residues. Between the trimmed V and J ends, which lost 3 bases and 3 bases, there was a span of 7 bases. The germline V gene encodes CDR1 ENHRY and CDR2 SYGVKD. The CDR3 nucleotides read TGTGCCATCAGTGACGGGTTTACAGATACGCAGTATTTT. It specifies CAISDGFTDTQYF.

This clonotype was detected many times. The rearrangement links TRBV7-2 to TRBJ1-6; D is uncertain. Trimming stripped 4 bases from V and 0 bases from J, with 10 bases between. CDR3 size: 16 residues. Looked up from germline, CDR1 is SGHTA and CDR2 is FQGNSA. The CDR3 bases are TGTGCCAGCAGCTCCCAGGCCCGCTCCTATAATTCACCCCTCCACTTT. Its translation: CASSSQARSYNSPLHF.

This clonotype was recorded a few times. CDR3 amino acids: CASSPILGQGKTYEQYF. CDR3 nucleotides: TGTGCCAGCAGCCCTATTTTGGGACAGGGAAAAACTTACGAGCAGTACTTC. The chain has TRBV14 and TRBJ2-7; TRBD1 aligns across 9 bases. Per the germline V gene, CDR1 is SGHDN and CDR2 is FVKESK. The CDR3 loop spans 17 amino acids. V lost 4 bases to trimming and J lost 4 bases; unmatched junction nucleotides: 14.

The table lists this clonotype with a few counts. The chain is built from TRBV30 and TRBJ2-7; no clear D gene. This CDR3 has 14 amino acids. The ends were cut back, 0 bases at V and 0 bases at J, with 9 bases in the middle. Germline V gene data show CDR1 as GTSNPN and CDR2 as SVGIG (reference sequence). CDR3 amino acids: CAWSVGGNSYEQYF. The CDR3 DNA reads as TGTGCCTGGAGTGTAGGTGGGAACTCCTACGAGCAGTACTTC.

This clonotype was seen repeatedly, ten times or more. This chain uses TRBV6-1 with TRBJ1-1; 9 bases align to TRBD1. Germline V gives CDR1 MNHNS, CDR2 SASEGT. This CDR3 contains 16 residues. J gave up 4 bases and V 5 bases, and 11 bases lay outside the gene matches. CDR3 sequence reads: CASSPPGQGLSTEAFF. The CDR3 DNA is TGTGCCAGCAGTCCTCCGGGACAGGGTCTTAGCACTGAAGCTTTCTTT.

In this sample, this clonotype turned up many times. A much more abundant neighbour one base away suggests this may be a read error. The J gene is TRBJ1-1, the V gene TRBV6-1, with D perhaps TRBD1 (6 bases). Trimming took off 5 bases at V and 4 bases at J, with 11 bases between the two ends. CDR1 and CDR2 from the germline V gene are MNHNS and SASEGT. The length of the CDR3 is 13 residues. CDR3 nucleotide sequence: TGTGCCAGCAGTCGACAGGTGGGCACTGAAGCTTTCTTT. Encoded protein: CASSRQVGTEAFF.

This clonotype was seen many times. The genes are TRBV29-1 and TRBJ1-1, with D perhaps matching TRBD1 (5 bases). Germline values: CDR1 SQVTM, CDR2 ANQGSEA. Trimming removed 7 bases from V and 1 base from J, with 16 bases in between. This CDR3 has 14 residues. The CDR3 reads CSARAWGWNTEAFF. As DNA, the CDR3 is TGCAGCGCCCGGGCGTGGGGCTGGAACACTGAAGCTTTCTTT.

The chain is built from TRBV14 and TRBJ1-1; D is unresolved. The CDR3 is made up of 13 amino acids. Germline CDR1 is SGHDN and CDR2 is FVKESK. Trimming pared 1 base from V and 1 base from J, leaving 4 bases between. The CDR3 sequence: CASSQVRNTEAFF. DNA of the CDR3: TGTGCCAGCAGCCAAGTGAGGAACACTGAAGCTTTCTTT.

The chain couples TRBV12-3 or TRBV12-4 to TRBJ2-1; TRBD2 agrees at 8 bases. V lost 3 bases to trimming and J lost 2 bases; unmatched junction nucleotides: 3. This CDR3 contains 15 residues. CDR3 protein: CASSLWTSPYNEQFF. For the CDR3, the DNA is TGTGCCAGCAGTTTGTGGACTAGCCCCTACAATGAGCAGTTCTTC.

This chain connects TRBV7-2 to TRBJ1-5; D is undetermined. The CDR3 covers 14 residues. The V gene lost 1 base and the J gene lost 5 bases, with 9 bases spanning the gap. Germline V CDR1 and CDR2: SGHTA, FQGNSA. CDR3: CASSLGEGYQPQHF. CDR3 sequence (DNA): TGTGCCAGCAGCTTAGGGGAGGGATATCAGCCCCAGCATTTT.

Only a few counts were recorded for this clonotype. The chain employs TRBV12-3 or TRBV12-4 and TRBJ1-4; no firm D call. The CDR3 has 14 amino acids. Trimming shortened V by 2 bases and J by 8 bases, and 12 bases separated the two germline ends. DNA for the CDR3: TGTGCCAGCAGTTTAAGCGGGCTGAGGGAAAAACTGTTTTTT. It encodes CASSLSGLREKLFF.

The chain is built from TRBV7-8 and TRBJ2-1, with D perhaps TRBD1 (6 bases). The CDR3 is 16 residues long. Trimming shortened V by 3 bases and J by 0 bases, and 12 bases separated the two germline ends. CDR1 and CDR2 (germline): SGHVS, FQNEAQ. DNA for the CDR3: TGTGCCAGCAGCTTCCTTGGGGGCAGCTCCTACAATGAGCAGTTCTTC. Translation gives CASSFLGGSSYNEQFF.

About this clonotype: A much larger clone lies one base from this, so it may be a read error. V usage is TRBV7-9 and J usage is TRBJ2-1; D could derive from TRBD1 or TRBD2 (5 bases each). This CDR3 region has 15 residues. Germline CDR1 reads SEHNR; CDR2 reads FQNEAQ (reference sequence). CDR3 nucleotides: TGTGCCAGCAGCACCGGGGCTAGGGCTTACAATGAGAAGTTCTTC. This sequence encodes CASSTGARAYNEKFF.

CDR3 residues: CASSNPGGSDRWSYNEQFF. The CDR3 DNA follows: TGTGCCAGCAGCAACCCCGGGGGGAGCGACCGCTGGTCCTACAATGAGCAGTTCTTC. V gene TRBV9 combines with J gene TRBJ2-1; 7 bases line up with TRBD2. The CDR3 covers 19 residues. Germline V gene sequence: CDR1 SGDLS, CDR2 YYNGEE. With V trimmed by 4 bases and J by 1 base, 17 bases remained unmatched.

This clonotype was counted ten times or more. The DNA of the CDR3 is TGTGCCAGTAGCGGACAGGGCCAGGGAGGCTACACCTTC. Its translation is CASSGQGQGGYTF. The V and J genes are TRBV19 and TRBJ1-2, with TRBD1 identical over 8 bases. The CDR3 runs 13 residues. Looked up from germline, CDR1 is LNHDA and CDR2 is SQIVND (reference sequence). The ends lost 6 bases at V and 8 bases at J; junction bases unmatched: 8.